This section outlines one TCR beta chain sequence together with its context. Antigen specificity is unknown. Profiling relied on immunoSEQ multiplex PCR, and the TCRdb table lists in-frame clones only, not all of them. The data show some 1,100,000 clones, around 78% seen once. The source of the sample is a study of shared clonotypes between healthy human individuals. General study points: Sampling covered blood only; tissue repertoires likely differ.

Germline V gene data show CDR1 as SGHAT and CDR2 as FQNNGV. The V segment lost 8 bases and the J segment 4 bases; nucleotides outside the gene matches: 12. The CDR3 totals 15 residues. Division of CD4+ cells produced a CD45RA+ naive subset and a CD45RA-negative memory subset. This receptor was identified in a man aged 18 to 30 in good health. Some clones in this sample may be carry-over from other donors' samples. The sequenced sample consisted of memory CD4+ T cells from PBMCs. As to subset: CD45RA-negative fraction. The chain links TRBV11-2 to TRBJ2-5, with 8 bases identical to TRBD2. Here the CDR3 DNA reads TGTGCCAGCGGCCCCCCGACGGGGGGGGGAGAGACCCAGTACTTC. Its protein is CASGPPTGGGETQYF.